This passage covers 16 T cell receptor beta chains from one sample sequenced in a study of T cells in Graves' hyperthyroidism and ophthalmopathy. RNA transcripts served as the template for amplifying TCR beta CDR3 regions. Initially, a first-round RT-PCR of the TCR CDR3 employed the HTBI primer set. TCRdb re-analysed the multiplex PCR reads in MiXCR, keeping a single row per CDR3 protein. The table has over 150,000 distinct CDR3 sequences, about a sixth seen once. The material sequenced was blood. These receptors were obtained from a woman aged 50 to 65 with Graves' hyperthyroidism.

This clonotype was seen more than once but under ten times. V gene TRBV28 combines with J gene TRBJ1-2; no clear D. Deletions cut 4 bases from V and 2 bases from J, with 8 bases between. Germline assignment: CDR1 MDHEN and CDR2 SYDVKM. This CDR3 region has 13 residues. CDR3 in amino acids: CASSSRLNYGYTF. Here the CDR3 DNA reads TGTGCCAGCAGTTCCCGACTCAACTATGGCTACACCTTC.

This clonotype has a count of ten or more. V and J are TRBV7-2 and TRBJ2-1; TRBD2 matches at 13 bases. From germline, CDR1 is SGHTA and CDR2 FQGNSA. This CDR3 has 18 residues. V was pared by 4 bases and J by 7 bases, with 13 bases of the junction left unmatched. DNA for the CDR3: TGTGCCAGCAGCTCTAGGACTAGCGGGAGCATAGTAATAAATGAGCAGTTCTTC. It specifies CASSSRTSGSIVINEQFF.

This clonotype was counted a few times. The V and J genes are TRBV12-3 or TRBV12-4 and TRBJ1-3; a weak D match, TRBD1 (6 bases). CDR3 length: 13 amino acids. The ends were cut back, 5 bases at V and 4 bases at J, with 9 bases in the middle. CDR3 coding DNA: TGTGCCAGCAGTGGACAGTTCGGAAACACCATATATTTT. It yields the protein CASSGQFGNTIYF.

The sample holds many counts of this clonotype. CDR3 nucleotide sequence: TGTGCCAGCAGCTTAGCGACTAGCGCAACCTACAATGAGCAGTTCTTC. It yields the protein CASSLATSATYNEQFF. The V gene is TRBV11-1, the J gene TRBJ2-1, with TRBD2 identical over 8 bases. This CDR3 has 16 residues. Germline V gene sequence: CDR1 SGHAT, CDR2 FQDESV (reference sequence). V gave up 0 bases and J gave up 2 bases; unmatched junction bases: 3.

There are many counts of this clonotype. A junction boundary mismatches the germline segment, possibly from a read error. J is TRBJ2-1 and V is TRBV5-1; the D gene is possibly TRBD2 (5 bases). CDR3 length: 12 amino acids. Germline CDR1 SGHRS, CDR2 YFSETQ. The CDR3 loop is CASRDSNNEQFF. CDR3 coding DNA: TGCGCCAGCAGGGACTCCAACAATGAGCAGTTCTTC.

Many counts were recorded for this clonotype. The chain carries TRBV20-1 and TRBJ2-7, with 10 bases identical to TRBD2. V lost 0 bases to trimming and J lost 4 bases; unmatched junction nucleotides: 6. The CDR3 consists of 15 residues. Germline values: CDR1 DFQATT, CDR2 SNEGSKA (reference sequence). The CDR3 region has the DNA TGCAGTGCTAGAGAAGGAGCGGGAGGGACGTACGAGCAGTACTTC. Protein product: CSAREGAGGTYEQYF.

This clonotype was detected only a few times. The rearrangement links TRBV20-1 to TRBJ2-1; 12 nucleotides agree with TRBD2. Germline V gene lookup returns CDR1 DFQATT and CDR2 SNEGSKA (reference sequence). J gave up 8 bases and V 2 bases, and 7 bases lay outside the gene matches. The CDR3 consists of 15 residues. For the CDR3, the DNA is TGCAGTGCTAGAACGGGACTAGCGGGTGTATATGAGCAGTTCTTC. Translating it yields CSARTGLAGVYEQFF.

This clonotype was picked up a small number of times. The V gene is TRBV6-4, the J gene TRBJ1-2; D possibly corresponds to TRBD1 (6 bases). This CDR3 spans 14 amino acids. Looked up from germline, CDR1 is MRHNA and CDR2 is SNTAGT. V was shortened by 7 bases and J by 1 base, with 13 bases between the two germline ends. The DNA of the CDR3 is TGTGCCAGCACCCCCACAGGGAATAACTATGGCTACACCTTC. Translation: CASTPTGNNYGYTF.

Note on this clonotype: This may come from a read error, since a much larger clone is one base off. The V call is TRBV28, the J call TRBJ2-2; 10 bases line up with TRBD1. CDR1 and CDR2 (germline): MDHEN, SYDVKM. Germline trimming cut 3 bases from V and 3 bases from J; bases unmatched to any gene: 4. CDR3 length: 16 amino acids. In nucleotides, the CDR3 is TGTGCCAGCAGTTTCCTCGGGACAGGGGACACCGGGGAGCTGTTTTTT. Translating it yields CASSFLGTGDTGELFF.

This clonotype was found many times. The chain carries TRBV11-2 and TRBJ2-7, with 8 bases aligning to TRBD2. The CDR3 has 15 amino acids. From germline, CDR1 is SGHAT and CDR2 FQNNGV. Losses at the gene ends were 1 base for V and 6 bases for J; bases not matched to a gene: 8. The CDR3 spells CASSLGYSGISEQYF. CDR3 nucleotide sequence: TGTGCCAGCAGCTTAGGGTATAGCGGGATCTCCGAGCAGTACTTC.

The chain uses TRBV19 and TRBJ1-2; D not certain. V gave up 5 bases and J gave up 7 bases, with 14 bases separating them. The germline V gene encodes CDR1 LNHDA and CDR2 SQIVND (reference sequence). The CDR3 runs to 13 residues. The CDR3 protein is CASSGEGRGGYTF. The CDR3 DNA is TGTGCCAGTAGTGGAGAAGGCCGAGGTGGCTACACCTTC.

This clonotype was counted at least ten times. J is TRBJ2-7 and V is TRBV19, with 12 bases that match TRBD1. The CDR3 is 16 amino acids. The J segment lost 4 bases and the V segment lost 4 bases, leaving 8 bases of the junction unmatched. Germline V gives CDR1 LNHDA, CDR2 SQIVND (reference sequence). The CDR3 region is CASSTPGTGGGYEQYF. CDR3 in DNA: TGTGCCAGTAGTACCCCCGGGACAGGGGGCGGATACGAGCAGTACTTC.

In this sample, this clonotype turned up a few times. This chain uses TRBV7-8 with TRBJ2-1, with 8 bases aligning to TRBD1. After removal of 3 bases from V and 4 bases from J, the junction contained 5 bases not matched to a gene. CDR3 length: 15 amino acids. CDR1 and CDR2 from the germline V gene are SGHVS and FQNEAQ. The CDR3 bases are TGTGCCAGCAGCTTTTGGACAGGGATTTACAATGAGCAGTTCTTC. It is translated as CASSFWTGIYNEQFF.

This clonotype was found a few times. The CDR3 loop reads CSVGVPGVNTEAFF. The CDR3, as DNA: TGCAGCGTTGGAGTCCCGGGGGTGAACACTGAAGCTTTCTTT. V usage is TRBV29-1 and J usage is TRBJ1-1; weak D call: TRBD1 (5 bases). The CDR3 spans 14 residues. The V gene's germline CDR1 is SQVTM and CDR2 ANQGSEA. V dropped 4 bases and J dropped 0 bases, with 12 bases sitting between them.

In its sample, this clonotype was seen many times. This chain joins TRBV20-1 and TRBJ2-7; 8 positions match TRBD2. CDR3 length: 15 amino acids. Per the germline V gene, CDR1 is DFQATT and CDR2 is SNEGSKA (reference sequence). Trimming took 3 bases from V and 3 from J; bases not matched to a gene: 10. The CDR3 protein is CSASATGGRGYEQYF. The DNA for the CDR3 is TGCAGTGCTAGTGCAACGGGGGGGCGGGGCTACGAGCAGTACTTC.

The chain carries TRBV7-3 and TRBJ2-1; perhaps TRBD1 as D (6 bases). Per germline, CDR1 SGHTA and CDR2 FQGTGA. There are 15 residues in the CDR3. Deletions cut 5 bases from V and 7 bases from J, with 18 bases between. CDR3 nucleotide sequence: TGTGCCAGCAGCCTAGGACAGCCCGGGGTGAATGAGCAGTTCTTC. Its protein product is CASSLGQPGVNEQFF. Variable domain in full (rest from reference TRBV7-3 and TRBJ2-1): GAGVSQTPSNKVTEKGKYVELRCDPISGHTALYWYRQSLGQGPEFLIYFQGTGAADDSGLPNDRFFAVRPEGSVSTLKIQRTERGDSAVYLCASSLGQPGVNEQFFGPGTRLTVL.